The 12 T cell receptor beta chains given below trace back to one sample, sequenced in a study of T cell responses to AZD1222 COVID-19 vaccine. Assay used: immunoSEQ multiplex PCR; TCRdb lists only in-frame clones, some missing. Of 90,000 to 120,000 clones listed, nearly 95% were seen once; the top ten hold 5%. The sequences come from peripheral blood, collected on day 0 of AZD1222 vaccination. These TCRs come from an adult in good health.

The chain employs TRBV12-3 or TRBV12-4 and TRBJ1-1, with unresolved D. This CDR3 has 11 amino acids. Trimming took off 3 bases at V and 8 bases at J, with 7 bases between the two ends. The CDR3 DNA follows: TGTGCCAGCAGTTTGCGGGGAGAAGCTTTCTTT. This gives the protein CASSLRGEAFF.

This CDR3 is CASSIRGGGYTF. CDR3 sequence (DNA): TGTGCCAGCAGTATAAGGGGGGGAGGCTACACCTTC. The chain combines TRBV27 with TRBJ1-2, with D maybe TRBD1 (6 bases). The CDR3 contains 12 residues. CDR1 is MNHEY and CDR2 is SMNVEV in the germline V gene (reference sequence). Trimming stripped 5 bases from V and 8 bases from J, with 12 bases between.

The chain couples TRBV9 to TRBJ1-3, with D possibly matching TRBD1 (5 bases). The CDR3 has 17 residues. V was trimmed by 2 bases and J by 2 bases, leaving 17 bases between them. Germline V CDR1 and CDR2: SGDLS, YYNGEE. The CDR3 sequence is CASSVGTPGRAGNTIYF. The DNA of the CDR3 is TGTGCCAGCAGCGTCGGGACCCCGGGAAGGGCTGGAAACACCATATATTTT.

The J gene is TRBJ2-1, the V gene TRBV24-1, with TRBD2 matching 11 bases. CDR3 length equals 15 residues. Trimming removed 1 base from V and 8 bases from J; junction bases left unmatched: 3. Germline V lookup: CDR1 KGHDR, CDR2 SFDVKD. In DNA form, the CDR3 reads TGTGCCACCAGTGATTTAACTAGCGGGAGCGATGAGCAGTTCTTC. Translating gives CATSDLTSGSDEQFF.

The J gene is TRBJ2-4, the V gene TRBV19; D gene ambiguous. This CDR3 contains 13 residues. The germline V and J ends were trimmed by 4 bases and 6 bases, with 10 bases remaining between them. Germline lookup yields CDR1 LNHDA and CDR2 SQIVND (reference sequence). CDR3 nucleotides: TGTGCCAGTAGTACCGAGAGTGGAAACATTCAGTACTTC. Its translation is CASSTESGNIQYF.

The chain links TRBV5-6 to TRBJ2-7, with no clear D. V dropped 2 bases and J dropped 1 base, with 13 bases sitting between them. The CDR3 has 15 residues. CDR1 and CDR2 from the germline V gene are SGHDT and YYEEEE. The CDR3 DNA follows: TGTGCCAGCAGCTTTGGGCCTACCACTTCCTACGAGCAGTACTTC. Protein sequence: CASSFGPTTSYEQYF. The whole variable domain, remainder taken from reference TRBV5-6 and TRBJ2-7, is DAGVTQSPTHLIKTRGQQVTLRCSPKSGHDTVSWYQQALGQGPQFIFQYYEEEERQRGNFPDRFSGHQFPNYSSELNVNALLLGDSALYLCASSFGPTTSYEQYFGPGTRLTVT.

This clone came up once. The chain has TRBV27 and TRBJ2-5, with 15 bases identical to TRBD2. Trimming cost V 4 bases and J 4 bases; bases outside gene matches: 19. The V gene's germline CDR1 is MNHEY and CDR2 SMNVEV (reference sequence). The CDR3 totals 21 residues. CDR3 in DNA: TGTGCCAGCAGTTCCCCCACCAACTCGGGACTAGCGGGAGGAAGGGGAGAGACCCAGTACTTC. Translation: CASSSPTNSGLAGGRGETQYF.

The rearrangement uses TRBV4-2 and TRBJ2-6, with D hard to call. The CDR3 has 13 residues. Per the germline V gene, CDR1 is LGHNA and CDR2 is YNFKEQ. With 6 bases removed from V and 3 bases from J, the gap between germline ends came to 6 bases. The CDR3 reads CASRVVGANVLTF. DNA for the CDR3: TGTGCCAGCAGAGTCGTTGGGGCCAACGTCCTGACTTTC.

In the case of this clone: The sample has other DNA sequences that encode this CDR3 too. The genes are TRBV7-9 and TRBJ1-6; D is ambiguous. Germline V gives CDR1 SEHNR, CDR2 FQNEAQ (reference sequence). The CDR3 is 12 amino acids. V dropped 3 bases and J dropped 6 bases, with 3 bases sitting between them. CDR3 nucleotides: TGTGCCAGCAGCTTCCGTAATTCACCCCTCCACTTT. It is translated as CASSFRNSPLHF. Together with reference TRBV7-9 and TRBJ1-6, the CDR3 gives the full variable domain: DTGVSQNPRHKITKRGQNVTFRCDPISEHNRLYWYRQTLGQGPEFLTYFQNEAQLEKSRLLSDRFSAERPKGSFSTLEIQRTEQGDSAMYLCASSFRNSPLHFGNGTRLTVT.

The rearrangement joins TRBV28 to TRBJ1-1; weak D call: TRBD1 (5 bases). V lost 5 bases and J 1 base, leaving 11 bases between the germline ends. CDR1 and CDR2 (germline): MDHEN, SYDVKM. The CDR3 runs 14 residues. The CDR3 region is CASSPGHPNTEAFF. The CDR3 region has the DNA TGTGCCAGCAGTCCCGGACACCCGAACACTGAAGCTTTCTTT.

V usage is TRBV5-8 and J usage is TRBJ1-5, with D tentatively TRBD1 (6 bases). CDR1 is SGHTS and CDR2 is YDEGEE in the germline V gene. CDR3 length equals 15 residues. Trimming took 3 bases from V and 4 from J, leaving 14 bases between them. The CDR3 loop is CASSSLGTLNQPQHF. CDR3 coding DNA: TGTGCCAGCAGCTCCCTCGGGACACTTAATCAGCCCCAGCATTTT.

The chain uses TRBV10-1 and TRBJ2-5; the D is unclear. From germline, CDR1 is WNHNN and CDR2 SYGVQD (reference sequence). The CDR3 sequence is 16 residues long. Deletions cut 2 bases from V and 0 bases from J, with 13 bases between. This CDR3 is CASSEPPGRNQETQYF. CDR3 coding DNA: TGCGCCAGCAGTGAGCCGCCGGGCCGCAACCAAGAGACCCAGTACTTC.